These T cell receptor beta chains were read from a single sample in a study of blood T cell repertoires in COVID-19. Sequencing used immunoSEQ multiplex PCR; TCRdb keeps in-frame clones, though not all of them. The sample lists approximately 210,000 clones; 85% to 95% were seen once. Sequencing was done on a sample of peripheral blood. Receptors were obtained from a man aged 25-45 years with COVID-19, enrolled during active disease. Both conserved end residues are part of each CDR3. A D gene is named only where the DNA matches it firmly. Size tells how often a clone was seen (once, few, many) or the class of an expanded clone, and some rows leave it out.

DNA: TGTGCCAGCAGCGTAGCTTTGGGAGGGTCCACTGAAGCTTTCTTT; CDR3: CASSVALGGSTEAFF; length: 15; size: NA; V: TRBV9; D: NA; J: TRBJ1-1
DNA: TGTGCCAGCAGTTTCTCAACAGGGACTGGGGCCAACGTCCTGACTTTC; CDR3: CASSFSTGTGANVLTF; length: 16; size: NA; V: TRBV11-3; D: NA; J: TRBJ2-6
DNA: TGTGCCAGCAGCCACGGTGGCAATCAGCCCCAGCATTTT; CDR3: CASSHGGNQPQHF; length: 13; size: NA; V: TRBV5-5; D: NA; J: TRBJ1-5
DNA: TGTGCCAGCAGCGTATCGGGATCCCCTGGAAACACCATATATTTT; CDR3: CASSVSGSPGNTIYF; length: 15; size: once; V: TRBV9; D: NA; J: TRBJ1-3
DNA: TGTGCCAGCAGCCAGCGGACTAGCGGGGGGGCTGGAAATGAGCAGTTCTTC; CDR3: CASSQRTSGGAGNEQFF; length: 17; size: NA; V: TRBV3-1/TRBV3-2; D: TRBD2; J: TRBJ2-1
DNA: TGTGCCACCAGCAGAGGCCGACAGAACACTGAAGCTTTCTTT; CDR3: CATSRGRQNTEAFF; length: 14; size: NA; V: TRBV15; D: NA; J: TRBJ1-1
DNA: TGTGCCAGCAGCCCGCTGGACATTCGGTCCTACGAGCAGTACTTC; CDR3: CASSPLDIRSYEQYF; length: 15; size: NA; V: TRBV7-9; D: NA; J: TRBJ2-7
DNA: TGTGCCAGCAACGGTGTCTCCTACAATGAGCAGTTCTTC; CDR3: CASNGVSYNEQFF; length: 13; size: NA; V: TRBV7-9; D: NA; J: TRBJ2-1
DNA: TGTGCCAGCAGCTTGGGAACAGGGCCGAACACTGAAGCTTTCTTT; CDR3: CASSLGTGPNTEAFF; length: 15; size: NA; V: TRBV11-2; D: NA; J: TRBJ1-1
DNA: TGTGCCAGCTCACCGACAGGGAAGGACTATGGCTACACCTTC; CDR3: CASSPTGKDYGYTF; length: 14; size: NA; V: TRBV18; D: TRBD1; J: TRBJ1-2
DNA: TGTGCCAGCAGCCAAGATTACCGGGGGAATCAGCCCCAGCATTTT; CDR3: CASSQDYRGNQPQHF; length: 15; size: NA; V: TRBV3-1/TRBV3-2; D: NA; J: TRBJ1-5
DNA: TGCGCCAGCGGAGACAGGGAAGGCGGTGGCTACACCTTC; CDR3: CASGDREGGGYTF; length: 13; size: NA; V: TRBV10-2; D: TRBD1; J: TRBJ1-2
DNA: TGTGCCAGCAGTTACTCTGAGGGGACAGGGACAGAGACCCAGTACTTC; CDR3: CASSYSEGTGTETQYF; length: 16; size: NA; V: TRBV6-5; D: TRBD1; J: TRBJ2-5
DNA: TGTGCCAGCACTTGGGAGGGCGTCGAGCATTTT; CDR3: CASTWEGVEHF; length: 11; size: NA; V: TRBV6-5; D: NA; J: TRBJ1-5
DNA: TGTGCCAGCTCACCTCCGGGACTAGCGGGGGGGCGGTACGAGCAGTACTTC; CDR3: CASSPPGLAGGRYEQYF; length: 17; size: NA; V: TRBV18; D: TRBD2; J: TRBJ2-7